The present T cell receptor (beta chain) was sequenced within a study of cytomegalovirus exposure and HLA in healthy donors. Worth noting for this clone: The antigen remains undetermined.

Researchers ran the PCR with 60 Vbeta and 13 Jbeta primers. Repertoires were generated with immunoSEQ multiplex PCR, while TCRdb's copy carries only in-frame clones and drops some. The data contain over 150,000 clones, 68% of them singletons. Per germline, CDR1 SEHNR and CDR2 FQNEAQ (reference sequence). The CDR3 length is 17 residues. V lost 2 bases to trimming and J lost 1 base, with 17 bases between them. General study results and limits: Researchers reported from a later analysis that most CMV-associated TCR beta chains appeared HLA-restricted. Analyses of presence/absence relied on an assumption of roughly uniform sequencing depth across donors. Some V segments, TRBV6-2 and TRBV6-3 among them, were indistinguishable and were therefore excluded. Fewer N-insertions than the roughly 670-donor mean were reportedly shown by an Asian-associated ancestry cluster in a later analysis.

This TCR derives from a man in his fifties in good health and CMV-seronegative. This sequence joins TRBV7-9 and TRBJ1-2, with D maybe TRBD1 (6 bases). The sequencing input was PBMCs. DNA of the CDR3: TGTGCCAGCAGCTTAACGGGACACCAGATGGATAACTATGGCTACACCTTC. Amino acid sequence: CASSLTGHQMDNYGYTF. The full variable domain, its missing parts supplied by reference TRBV7-9 and TRBJ1-2, is DTGVSQNPRHKITKRGQNVTFRCDPISEHNRLYWYRQTLGQGPEFLTYFQNEAQLEKSRLLSDRFSAERPKGSFSTLEIQRTEQGDSAMYLCASSLTGHQMDNYGYTFGSGTRLTVV.